This entry features one T cell receptor (beta chain) sequence. V was clipped by 1 base and J by 10 bases, with 6 bases between them. CDR1 is SGHDN and CDR2 is FVKESK in the germline V gene. The CDR3 has 11 residues. These data originate in a study of blood T cell repertoires in COVID-19. On the study more broadly: From the United States, Italy and Spain came samples of acute and convalescent COVID-19.

Clones were sequenced by immunoSEQ multiplex PCR, and TCRdb holds only the in-frame ones, with some missing. The top ten clones hold over 12% of a sample with roughly 100,000 clones, 85% to 90% of them seen once. The specimen sequenced was peripheral blood. This TCR was recovered from a man aged 45-60 years with acute or convalescent COVID-19. The chain has TRBV14 and TRBJ2-3, with D perhaps matching TRBD1 (5 bases). CDR3 in amino acids: CASSQVGAQYF. CDR3 coding DNA: TGTGCCAGCAGCCAAGTAGGGGCGCAGTATTTT.